This is a list of T cell receptor beta chains from one sample in a study of CD8 T cells in Susac syndrome. MiXCR, applied by TCRdb to the immunoSEQ multiplex PCR reads, yields one record per CDR3 protein. Of approximately 120,000 distinct CDR3 sequences listed, around nine tenths are singletons. Sequenced input: CD8+ T cells from PBMCs. The receptors here all came from a human donor with multiple sclerosis. The CDR3 runs from the conserved cysteine through the conserved F or W. Clone size is given for some rows only: seen once, a few or many times, or a class if the clone is expanded.

j_gene: TRBJ1-1; abundance: once; v_gene: TRBV27; CDR3aa: CASSFLPGPGAEAFF
j_gene: TRBJ1-3; abundance: .; v_gene: TRBV28; CDR3aa: CASRTGYSGNTIYF
j_gene: TRBJ2-7; abundance: few; v_gene: TRBV18; CDR3aa: CASSHEVALEQYF
j_gene: TRBJ2-2; abundance: .; v_gene: TRBV20-1; CDR3aa: CSARDLAGADTGELFF
j_gene: TRBJ1-1; abundance: .; v_gene: TRBV5-6; CDR3aa: CASTIQGYTEAFF
j_gene: TRBJ2-7; abundance: .; v_gene: TRBV30; CDR3aa: CAWSVGGSNEQYF
j_gene: TRBJ2-7; abundance: once; v_gene: TRBV7-9; CDR3aa: CASSLYDAEEYF
j_gene: TRBJ2-5; abundance: .; v_gene: TRBV3-1; CDR3aa: CASSQDLAAQETQYF
j_gene: TRBJ1-5; abundance: .; v_gene: TRBV19; CDR3aa: CASSIGRSVGNQPQHF
j_gene: TRBJ2-2; abundance: .; v_gene: TRBV19; CDR3aa: CASSIPRVSGELFF
j_gene: TRBJ2-3; abundance: .; v_gene: TRBV2; CDR3aa: CASSVTFTDTQYF
j_gene: TRBJ1-1; abundance: .; v_gene: TRBV19; CDR3aa: CASLDPGTEAFF
j_gene: TRBJ1-5; abundance: .; v_gene: TRBV19; CDR3aa: CASSPPGHNQPQHF
j_gene: TRBJ1-2; abundance: .; v_gene: TRBV3-1; CDR3aa: CASSLGGTADGYTF
j_gene: TRBJ2-7; abundance: .; v_gene: TRBV30; CDR3aa: CAWTQGAGGEQYF
j_gene: TRBJ2-7; abundance: .; v_gene: TRBV30; CDR3aa: CAWEISGEQYF
j_gene: TRBJ1-1; abundance: .; v_gene: TRBV30; CDR3aa: CAWGLMNTEAFF
j_gene: TRBJ1-1; abundance: .; v_gene: TRBV6-5; CDR3aa: CASSPNLNTEAFF
j_gene: TRBJ1-1; abundance: .; v_gene: TRBV30; CDR3aa: CAWDREPEAFF
j_gene: TRBJ2-3; abundance: once; v_gene: TRBV12-3/TRBV12-4; CDR3aa: CASSYSGGATDTQYF
j_gene: TRBJ1-3; abundance: .; v_gene: TRBV29-1; CDR3aa: CSVLSSGNTIYF
j_gene: TRBJ2-7; abundance: .; v_gene: TRBV6-6; CDR3aa: CASSYGSPTEAEQYF
j_gene: TRBJ2-2; abundance: .; v_gene: TRBV24-1; CDR3aa: CATSDLRRNTGELFF
j_gene: TRBJ2-6; abundance: few; v_gene: TRBV29-1; CDR3aa: CSVALLGANVLTF
j_gene: TRBJ2-1; abundance: .; v_gene: TRBV3-1; CDR3aa: CASSQRPGLAGSSYNEQFF
j_gene: TRBJ2-7; abundance: .; v_gene: TRBV25-1; CDR3aa: CASSEVYEQYF
j_gene: TRBJ2-2; abundance: .; v_gene: TRBV10-3; CDR3aa: CAITLGDTGELFF
j_gene: TRBJ2-7; abundance: .; v_gene: TRBV20-1; CDR3aa: CSATPADPYEQYF
j_gene: TRBJ2-5; abundance: .; v_gene: TRBV27; CDR3aa: CASSLWTSGSETQYF
j_gene: TRBJ2-1; abundance: .; v_gene: TRBV7-9; CDR3aa: CASSLRLAANEQFF
j_gene: TRBJ2-7; abundance: .; v_gene: TRBV19; CDR3aa: CATTGGSSYEQYF
j_gene: TRBJ2-7; abundance: .; v_gene: TRBV7-9; CDR3aa: CASSSYQSPEQYF
j_gene: TRBJ2-7; abundance: .; v_gene: TRBV27; CDR3aa: CASSSMDRRYEQYF
j_gene: TRBJ2-2; abundance: .; v_gene: TRBV13; CDR3aa: CASSFRATGELFF
j_gene: TRBJ1-1; abundance: .; v_gene: TRBV9; CDR3aa: CASSVESEMNTEAFF
j_gene: TRBJ2-1; abundance: .; v_gene: TRBV7-9; CDR3aa: CASSQISDMHNEQFF
j_gene: TRBJ2-7; abundance: once; v_gene: TRBV5-1; CDR3aa: CATSRRASGRDEQYF
j_gene: TRBJ1-2; abundance: .; v_gene: TRBV15; CDR3aa: CATSSNRDYGYTF
j_gene: TRBJ2-1; abundance: .; v_gene: TRBV14; CDR3aa: CASSRLTSGSGNEQFF
j_gene: TRBJ2-1; abundance: .; v_gene: TRBV28; CDR3aa: CASSAGGPYNEQFF
j_gene: TRBJ1-2; abundance: .; v_gene: TRBV7-9; CDR3aa: CASSPHQHTLTYGYTF
j_gene: TRBJ2-7; abundance: once; v_gene: TRBV13; CDR3aa: CASSLVGGNGEQYF
j_gene: TRBJ2-3; abundance: .; v_gene: TRBV7-2; CDR3aa: CASSFETGETNTDTQYF
j_gene: TRBJ2-2; abundance: once; v_gene: TRBV24-1; CDR3aa: CATRTGSSGELFF
j_gene: TRBJ2-1; abundance: .; v_gene: TRBV4-1; CDR3aa: CASSQQDEQFF
j_gene: TRBJ2-7; abundance: .; v_gene: TRBV7-9; CDR3aa: CASTGSSYEQYF